The rows below give T cell receptor beta chains drawn from one sample of a study of blood T cells in healthy people across ages. TCRdb used MiXCR to reprocess the 5' RACE reads, holding one entry per CDR3 protein. The sample holds about 1 million distinct CDR3 sequences, approximately 25% seen once. Another study also made use of these data, one on T cells of mothers and their children.

The specimen sequenced was blood. These receptors were collected from a girl aged 2 to 9 in good health. CDR3s include the opening cysteine and the closing phenylalanine or tryptophan. D genes are given only for firm matches. Clone size is not always given. Where it is, it says once, few, many or a class for expanded clones.

TRBV20-1,TRBD1,TRBJ2-1,.,TGCAGTGCTAGGGGACAGTTTAAGGGCAATGAGCAGTTCTTC,CSARGQFKGNEQFF
TRBV10-3,.,TRBJ2-7,.,TGTGCCATCGGTGACCGGGACCCCTACGAGCAGTACTTC,CAIGDRDPYEQYF
TRBV4-1,.,TRBJ2-1,.,TGCGCCAGCAGCCAAGAGACCAGCGGGTATTACAATGAGCAGTTCTTC,CASSQETSGYYNEQFF
TRBV29-1,.,TRBJ2-7,few,TGCAGCGTCTCCCTGGCCCGCTCCTACGAGCAGTACTTC,CSVSLARSYEQYF
TRBV4-2,TRBD2,TRBJ2-1,few,TGTGCCAGCAGCCAAGGGGGGGGGACCTACAATGAGCAGTTCTTC,CASSQGGGTYNEQFF
TRBV7-3,TRBD1,TRBJ2-1,.,TGTGCCAGCAGCTTATGGGGACAGGGGTTCAATGAGCAGTTCTTC,CASSLWGQGFNEQFF
TRBV7-2,TRBD2,TRBJ2-1,few,TGTGCCAGCAGCCCATTGACTAGCGGGAGTTCCTACAATGAGCAGTTCTTC,CASSPLTSGSSYNEQFF
TRBV4-1,TRBD1,TRBJ1-2,few,TGCGCCAGCAGCCAATGGTGGACAGGGTCCGGCTACACCTTC,CASSQWWTGSGYTF
TRBV6-1,.,TRBJ1-4,.,TGTGCCACCCAGAGCAGCCTTAATGAAAAACTGTTTTTT,CATQSSLNEKLFF
TRBV12-3/TRBV12-4,.,TRBJ1-2,.,TGTGCCAGCAGTCTCGACAGTCGCGGGACCTTC,CASSLDSRGTF
TRBV11-3,TRBD2,TRBJ2-3,few,TGTGCCAGCAGCTTATTAAGCGGGGGTTGGGCAGATACGCAGTATTTT,CASSLLSGGWADTQYF
TRBV20-1,.,TRBJ2-7,.,TGCAGTGCTAGTTTTGACGGGGGGCCGCTCGAGCAGTACTTC,CSASFDGGPLEQYF
TRBV6-2/TRBV6-3,.,TRBJ1-1,.,TGTGCCAGCAATCAGGTTGTGAACACTGAAGCTTTCTTT,CASNQVVNTEAFF
TRBV12-5,.,TRBJ2-5,few,TGTGCTAGTGGTTCCCCCCGGCGGGGACTGGAGACCCAGTACTTC,CASGSPRRGLETQYF
TRBV15,.,TRBJ2-7,.,TGTGCCACCAGCACTCAGAATTACAATGAGCAGTACTTC,CATSTQNYNEQYF
TRBV7-9,.,TRBJ2-7,.,TGTGCCAGCAGCTTGGGGGTGCGGGAGCAGTACTTC,CASSLGVREQYF
TRBV27,.,TRBJ1-4,.,TGTGCCAGCACCGGACTCCTGGATGAAAAACTGTTTTTT,CASTGLLDEKLFF
TRBV28,.,TRBJ2-1,.,TGTGCCAGCAGTTTGCCGGACAGCTCCTACAATGAGCAGTTCTTC,CASSLPDSSYNEQFF
TRBV9,.,TRBJ1-2,.,TGTGCCAGCAGCGTCGGGGGCAGGGGTCGTGGTGACGCCTATGGCTACACCTTC,CASSVGGRGRGDAYGYTF
TRBV6-9,TRBD2,TRBJ2-5,few,TGTACCAGCAGACACACTAGCGGGACCCCACAAGAGACCCAGTACTTC,CTSRHTSGTPQETQYF
TRBV27,TRBD2,TRBJ2-3,.,TGTGCCAGCAGTTTATCGACTAGCGGGAGCCCAGATACGCAGTATTTT,CASSLSTSGSPDTQYF
TRBV6-2/TRBV6-3,.,TRBJ1-5,.,TGTGCCAGCAGTTACGTCCAGGCCAAAAGGGGTCAGCCCCAGCATTTT,CASSYVQAKRGQPQHF
TRBV28,TRBD2,TRBJ2-3,few,TGTGCCAGCAGAAGGGGACTAGTCATCGATACGCAGTATTTT,CASRRGLVIDTQYF
TRBV10-3,TRBD1,TRBJ1-1,.,TGTGCCATCAGGGACAGGGTGGGGAACACTGAAGCTTTCTTT,CAIRDRVGNTEAFF
TRBV12-3/TRBV12-4,.,TRBJ1-2,.,TGTGCCAGCAGCCTCCATCGGAGTGGCTACACCTTC,CASSLHRSGYTF
TRBV25-1,.,TRBJ2-1,.,TGTGCCAGCAGTTGGGCAGGGTTAAATGAGCAGTTCTTC,CASSWAGLNEQFF
TRBV4-1,TRBD1,TRBJ2-5,few,TGCGCCAGCAGCCCCGGGACAGGGCAGTGGGGAGAGACCCAGTGCTTC,CASSPGTGQWGETQCF
TRBV7-9,.,TRBJ2-5,.,TGTGCCAGCAGCTTCCCGTCGTCAGAGACCCAGTACTTC,CASSFPSSETQYF
TRBV5-5,.,TRBJ2-1,few,TGTGCCAGCAGCTTGTGGGTAGCCTCCTACAATGAGCAGTTCTTC,CASSLWVASYNEQFF
TRBV28,.,TRBJ2-7,.,TGTGCCAGCAGTTTAGCGGGTGGGGCTGGCGACTACGAGCAGTACTTC,CASSLAGGAGDYEQYF
TRBV7-6,.,TRBJ2-7,few,TGTGCCAGCAGTCCGGCGGACGGGCCCTACGAGCAGTACTTC,CASSPADGPYEQYF
TRBV20-1,TRBD2,TRBJ2-7,.,TGCAGTGCTATAATCGGGGGGAAGTACGAGCAGTACTTC,CSAIIGGKYEQYF
TRBV6-6,.,TRBJ2-1,.,TGTGCCAGCAGTTACTCTTTGGGCAGTGAGCAGTTCTTC,CASSYSLGSEQFF
TRBV4-2,TRBD2,TRBJ2-5,few,TGTGCCAGCAGCCGGACTAGCGGGAGTGAGACCCAGTACTTC,CASSRTSGSETQYF
TRBV14,.,TRBJ1-1,.,TGTGCCAGCAGCCAAGAATACAGGAGTCTCACTGAAGCTTTCTTT,CASSQEYRSLTEAFF
TRBV15,TRBD1,TRBJ2-6,.,TGTGCCACCAGCAGACTCCGGGACAGTTTCTCTGGGGCCAACGTCCTGACTTTC,CATSRLRDSFSGANVLTF
TRBV7-2,.,TRBJ1-1,.,TGTGCCAGCAGCCCGAGGGCCTCCGTGGGGGGGAACACTGAAGCTTTCTTT,CASSPRASVGGNTEAFF
TRBV29-1,.,TRBJ2-5,few,TGCAGCGTTGAATCAGGGAGCTTTGCAAGCCCGAACCAAGAGACCCAGTACTTC,CSVESGSFASPNQETQYF
TRBV11-2,.,TRBJ1-2,few,TGTGCCAGCAGCCCTTCCCCGGGCACTAACTATGGCTACACCTTC,CASSPSPGTNYGYTF
TRBV15,TRBD1,TRBJ2-1,few,TGTGCCACCAGCCCCCGGGGACAGGACAATGAGCAGTTCTTC,CATSPRGQDNEQFF
TRBV7-2,.,TRBJ2-5,few,TGTGCCAGCAGCTTAGGCACGGTGGGCCCACAAGAGACCCAGTACTTC,CASSLGTVGPQETQYF
TRBV7-2,TRBD2,TRBJ2-3,few,TGTGCCAGCAGCTTAGTCCTAGCGGGGGGTGTTCGAGATACGCAGTATTTT,CASSLVLAGGVRDTQYF
TRBV7-2,TRBD1,TRBJ2-7,.,TGTGCCAGCAGCTTAGAAGGGACAGGGGGCCTCACCACCTACGAGCAGTACTTC,CASSLEGTGGLTTYEQYF
TRBV20-1,.,TRBJ2-5,.,TGCAGTGCTAAAACTCTATTTGTCCGTCAAATGGGGCAAGAGACCCAGTACTTC,CSAKTLFVRQMGQETQYF